This T cell receptor (beta chain) appears in the sequencing data of a study of T cell repertoires in cytomegalovirus infection. TCRdb re-called the reads with MiXCR, one entry per CDR3 protein. The sample yields about 330,000 distinct CDR3 sequences, around a third seen once. On this clonotype itself: Its target is not known.

The germline V gene has CDR1 SGHTA and CDR2 FQGNSA. V dropped 0 bases and J dropped 9; count of bases not matched to a gene: 10. The CDR3 spans 16 residues. Here the sequenced sample was cultured PBMCs, taken from culture after CMV antigen stimulation. This chain links TRBV7-2 with TRBJ2-1; 8 bases match TRBD1. This TCR was recovered from a human donor in good health (CMV status not recorded). Some clones in this sample may be carry-over from other donors' samples. CDR3 residues: CASSLAQGAPRGEQFF. CDR3 coding DNA: TGTGCCAGCAGCTTAGCGCAGGGGGCCCCTCGTGGTGAGCAGTTCTTC.